A selection of T cell receptor beta chains follows, all from one sample in a study of blood T cell repertoires in COVID-19. Measured with immunoSEQ multiplex PCR; TCRdb has only the in-frame clones, and not every one. The data show about 200,000 clones, with roughly 89% seen just once and roughly 2.4% held by the top ten. Sequenced material: PBMCs or T cells enriched from blood (not recorded which). These receptors came from a woman aged 40 to 49 with acute COVID-19. Each CDR3 is given with its conserved first and last residue. The order of the fields is J gene, D gene, V gene, clone size, CDR3 protein, CDR3 DNA. A D gene is named only where the DNA matches it firmly. Size values are once, few and many counts, or a class for expanded clones, and some rows have none.

TRBJ2-5	TRBD2	TRBV9	once	CASSAGLAGGVETQYF	TGTGCCAGCAGCGCGGGACTAGCGGGGGGGGTAGAGACCCAGTACTTC
TRBJ1-1	TRBD1	TRBV30	.	CAGHRGLGTEAFF	TGTGCCGGACACAGGGGGCTGGGCACTGAAGCTTTCTTT
TRBJ1-6	.	TRBV3-1/TRBV3-2	few	CASSQESSAGVDSPLHF	TGTGCCAGCAGCCAAGAATCGTCGGCAGGGGTGGATTCACCCCTCCACTTT
TRBJ2-5	.	TRBV9	.	CASSVGGRQQETQYF	TGTGCCAGCAGCGTAGGCGGTCGGCAGCAAGAGACCCAGTACTTC
TRBJ2-1	.	TRBV24-1	.	CATSDSLGDEQFF	TGTGCCACCAGTGATTCCCTAGGTGATGAGCAGTTCTTC
TRBJ2-3	TRBD1	TRBV7-3	.	CASSLTATGGPDTQYF	TGTGCCAGCAGCTTAACCGCGACAGGGGGGCCAGATACGCAGTATTTT
TRBJ1-3	TRBD1	TRBV28	once	CASSPGTGMSGNTIYF	TGTGCCAGCAGTCCTGGGACAGGGATGTCTGGAAACACCATATATTTT
TRBJ1-4	.	TRBV7-8	.	CASTPGGSNEKLFF	TGTGCCAGCACCCCGGGAGGGTCTAATGAAAAACTGTTTTTT
TRBJ2-7	TRBD2	TRBV2	.	CASSEVPAGGYEQYF	TGTGCCAGCAGTGAAGTGCCAGCGGGGGGATACGAGCAGTACTTC
TRBJ2-7	TRBD2	TRBV7-2	.	CASSPGGGGRGEQYF	TGTGCCAGCAGCCCGGGAGGGGGAGGGCGGGGCGAGCAGTACTTC
TRBJ1-6	TRBD1	TRBV7-9	.	CASSSPGGMDSPLHF	TGTGCCAGCAGCTCACCAGGGGGCATGGATTCACCCCTCCACTTT
TRBJ1-5	.	TRBV7-2	.	CASSLDFRNQPQHF	TGTGCCAGCAGCTTAGACTTCAGGAATCAGCCCCAGCATTTT
TRBJ1-5	.	TRBV2	once	CASSEWGENGNQPQHF	TGTGCCAGCAGTGAATGGGGGGAGAACGGCAATCAGCCCCAGCATTTT
TRBJ1-3	.	TRBV14	.	CASSRAWAQGFLENTIYF	TGTGCCAGCAGCCGCGCTTGGGCCCAGGGATTCCTGGAAAACACCATATATTTT
TRBJ2-3	.	TRBV24-1	.	CATSDLVARVTDTQYF	TGTGCCACCAGTGATTTAGTGGCCAGGGTTACAGATACGCAGTATTTT
TRBJ2-6	TRBD1	TRBV18	.	CASSPRNTGEGANVLTF	TGTGCCAGCTCACCACGCAATACAGGGGAAGGGGCCAACGTCCTGACTTTC
TRBJ2-3	.	TRBV5-5	once	CASSPVGGETDTQYF	TGTGCCAGCAGTCCCGTGGGAGGAGAAACAGATACGCAGTATTTT
TRBJ2-3	TRBD1	TRBV29-1	.	CSVDLPGQGPDTQYF	TGCAGCGTCGACCTCCCGGGACAGGGACCAGATACGCAGTATTTT
TRBJ1-4	TRBD1	TRBV6-5	.	CASGQGKGEKLFF	TGTGCCAGCGGACAGGGAAAGGGTGAAAAACTGTTTTTT
TRBJ2-7	TRBD1	TRBV4-1	few	CASSQDIRQGGGEQYF	TGCGCCAGCAGCCAAGATATAAGACAGGGGGGTGGCGAGCAGTACTTC
TRBJ2-7	TRBD2	TRBV4-2	.	CASSLASGGSSGYEQYF	TGTGCCAGCAGCCTAGCTAGCGGGGGTTCCTCGGGCTACGAGCAGTACTTC
TRBJ1-6	TRBD1	TRBV6-5	.	CASSPDRANSPLHF	TGTGCCAGCAGTCCGGACAGGGCCAATTCACCCCTCCACTTT
TRBJ2-2	.	TRBV2	.	CASSEGDPNTGELFF	TGTGCCAGCAGCGAGGGAGATCCGAACACCGGGGAGCTGTTTTTT
TRBJ1-1	.	TRBV9	.	CASRTAETTEAFF	TGTGCCAGTCGGACAGCCGAAACGACTGAAGCTTTCTTT
TRBJ2-5	TRBD2	TRBV9	.	CASSVGTSVHQETQYF	TGTGCCAGCAGCGTAGGGACTAGTGTCCACCAAGAGACCCAGTACTTC
TRBJ1-4	.	TRBV30	few	CAWSVRAGATTNEKLFF	TGTGCCTGGAGTGTACGTGCAGGGGCAACAACTAATGAAAAACTGTTTTTT
TRBJ1-5	TRBD1	TRBV2	.	CASSEVSVGTGEDQPQHF	TGTGCCAGCAGTGAAGTGAGTGTGGGGACAGGGGAGGACCAGCCCCAGCATTTT
TRBJ1-3	.	TRBV10-3	.	CAISDRFSSGNTIYF	TGTGCCATCAGTGACAGATTCTCCTCTGGAAACACCATATATTTT
TRBJ2-2	.	TRBV3-1/TRBV3-2	.	CASSLEPGELFF	TGTGCCAGCAGCCTCGAGCCCGGGGAGCTGTTTTTT
TRBJ2-3	.	TRBV4-2	.	CASSQSYLTDTQYF	TGTGCCAGCAGCCAATCCTACCTCACAGATACGCAGTATTTT
TRBJ2-3	TRBD1	TRBV6-6	.	CASSRQGLNTDTQYF	TGTGCCAGCAGCAGACAGGGCCTAAACACAGATACGCAGTATTTT
TRBJ2-2	.	TRBV5-1	.	CASSSGQLLTGELFF	TGCGCCAGCAGTTCCGGACAGTTACTAACCGGGGAGCTGTTTTTT